This T cell receptor beta chain was found in a study of beta chain features in type 1 diabetes. Study results and limitations: Type 1 diabetes patients had TCRB CDR3s that were shorter (moderately but significantly so) in all four CD4+ subsets.

It was one heparinised blood draw, averaging around 110 mL, that each donor gave. It was via CD45RO/CCR7/CD25/CD127/CD95/CD27 that CD4+ naive, central memory, regulatory and stem cell-like memory cells were sorted. V lost 2 bases to trimming and J lost 1 base, with 6 bases between them. Germline assignment: CDR1 SQVTM and CDR2 ANQGSEA. This CDR3 is 13 amino acids long. This clone was detected only a few times. The antigen is undetermined. The sequenced template was cDNA made from the entire isolated RNA. The assay was immunoSEQ multiplex PCR, and TCRdb's table has in-frame clones only and misses some. The repertoire consists of around 240,000 clones, with 16% occurring once and the leading ten covering 0.065% to 0.1%.

The TCR was taken from a man aged 25 to 40 with type 1 diabetes. Sequencing input: naive CD4+ T cells from blood. The V call is TRBV29-1, the J call TRBJ2-4; the D gene is possibly TRBD2 (5 bases). CDR3 sequence reads: CSVEWRAKNIQYF. CDR3 bases: TGCAGCGTTGAATGGAGGGCCAAAAACATTCAGTACTTC.